This T cell receptor (beta chain) was recovered during a study of T cells in Graves' hyperthyroidism and ophthalmopathy. Amplification yielded TCR beta CDR3 regions, with RNA transcripts as the source. HTBI primers were employed in a first-round RT-PCR of the TCR CDR3. TCRdb re-called the multiplex PCR reads with MiXCR, one entry per CDR3 protein. The sample includes almost 600,000 distinct CDR3 sequences, just over 45% of them seen just once. Study-wide results and caveats: Also found in blood were most expanded thyroid clonotypes above 0.001.

Across 18 months, stable Graves' hyperthyroidism was marked by no progression to ophthalmopathy. Subjects aged 18 to 65 presented with newly diagnosed hyperthyroidism of less than 2 months' duration. Diagnoses were made from clinical symptoms, serum measures (thyroxine and TRAb), thyroid ultrasound and orbital computed tomography. V lost 5 bases to trimming and J lost 2 bases, with 8 bases between them. Germline lookup yields CDR1 SGHVS and CDR2 FNYEAQ. The CDR3 is 13 amino acids. Worth noting for this clonotype: Its antigen is not known.

J is TRBJ2-3 and V is TRBV7-6; D is unclear. The sample taken for sequencing was peripheral blood or thyroid tissue (not recorded which). The receptor comes from a young woman with Graves' hyperthyroidism. The CDR3 reads CASSPLNTDTQYF. In DNA, the CDR3 is TGTGCCAGCAGCCCCTTGAACACAGATACGCAGTATTTT.